The clone carrying this T cell receptor beta chain was observed once. This CDR3 has 15 residues. The V and J ends lost 1 base and 3 bases, in that order; junction bases with no gene match: 5. Germline V gene sequence: CDR1 LGHDT, CDR2 YNNKEL (reference sequence). The data are from a study of blood T cell repertoires in COVID-19. Whole-study context: Specimens from acute and convalescent COVID-19 originated in the United States, Italy and Spain.

Clones were read by immunoSEQ multiplex PCR, and TCRdb kept only the in-frame ones, dropping some. Of about 220,000 clones listed, less than 85% are singletons. The sequenced material came from peripheral blood. The receptor comes from a woman older than 75 with acute or convalescent COVID-19. The V call is TRBV3-1 (or the pseudogene TRBV3-2), the J call TRBJ2-7; 8 bases align to TRBD2. The CDR3 nucleotides read TGTGCCAGCAGCCAAGGGACTAGCATTTACTACGAGCAGTACTTC. It translates to CASSQGTSIYYEQYF.